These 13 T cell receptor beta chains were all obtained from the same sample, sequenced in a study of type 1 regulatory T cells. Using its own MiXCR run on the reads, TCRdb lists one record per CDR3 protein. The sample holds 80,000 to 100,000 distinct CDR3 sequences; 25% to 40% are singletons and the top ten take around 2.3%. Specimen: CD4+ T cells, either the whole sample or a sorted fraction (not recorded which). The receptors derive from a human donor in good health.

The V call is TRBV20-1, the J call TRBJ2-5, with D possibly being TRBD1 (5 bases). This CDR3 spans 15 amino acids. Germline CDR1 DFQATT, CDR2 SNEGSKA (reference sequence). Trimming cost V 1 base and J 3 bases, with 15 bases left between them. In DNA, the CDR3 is TGCAGTGCTAGAGCCCCCAGGGAATCGGAAGAGACCCAGTACTTC. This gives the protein CSARAPRESEETQYF.

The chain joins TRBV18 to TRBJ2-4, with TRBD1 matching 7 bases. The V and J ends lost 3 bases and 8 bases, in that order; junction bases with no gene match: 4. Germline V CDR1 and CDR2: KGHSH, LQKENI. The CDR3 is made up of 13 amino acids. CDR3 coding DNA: TGTGCCAGCTCACCCGACAGGGACGACATTCAGTACTTC. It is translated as CASSPDRDDIQYF.

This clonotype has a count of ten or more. CDR3 DNA sequence: TGCGCCAGCAGCCGGACGGAAGACTACGAGCAGTACTTC. Translated: CASSRTEDYEQYF. V usage is TRBV4-3 and J usage is TRBJ2-7; D is unclear. The CDR3 covers 13 residues. Germline assignment: CDR1 LGHNA and CDR2 YSLEER. Trimming took 4 bases from V and 3 from J, leaving 10 bases between them.

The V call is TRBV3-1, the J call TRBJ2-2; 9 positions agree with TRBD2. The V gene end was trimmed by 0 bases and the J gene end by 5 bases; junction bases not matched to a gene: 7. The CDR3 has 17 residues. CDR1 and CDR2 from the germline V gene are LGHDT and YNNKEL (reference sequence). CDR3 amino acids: CASSQDKGLAGTGELFF. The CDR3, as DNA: TGTGCCAGCAGCCAAGATAAGGGACTAGCAGGGACCGGGGAGCTGTTTTTT.

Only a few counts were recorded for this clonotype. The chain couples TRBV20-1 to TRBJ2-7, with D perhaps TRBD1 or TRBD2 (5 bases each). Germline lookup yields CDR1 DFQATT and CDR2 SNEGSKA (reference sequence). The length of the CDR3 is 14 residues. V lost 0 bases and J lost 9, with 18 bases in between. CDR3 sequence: CSARDQGERGRQYF. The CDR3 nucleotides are TGCAGTGCTAGAGATCAAGGGGAGAGAGGTCGGCAGTACTTC.

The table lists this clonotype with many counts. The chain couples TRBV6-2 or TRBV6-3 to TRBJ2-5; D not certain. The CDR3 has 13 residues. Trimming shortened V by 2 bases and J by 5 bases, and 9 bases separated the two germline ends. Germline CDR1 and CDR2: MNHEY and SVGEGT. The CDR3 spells CASSYVFRETQYF. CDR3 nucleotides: TGTGCCAGCAGTTACGTGTTTCGGGAGACCCAGTACTTC.

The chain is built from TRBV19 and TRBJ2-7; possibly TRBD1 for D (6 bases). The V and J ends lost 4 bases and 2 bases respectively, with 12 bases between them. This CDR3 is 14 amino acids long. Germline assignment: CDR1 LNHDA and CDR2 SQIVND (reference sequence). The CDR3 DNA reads TGTGCCAGTAGTAAAACCTGGACAGCCTACGAGCAGTACTTC. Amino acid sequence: CASSKTWTAYEQYF.

The CDR3 DNA reads as TGCAGTGCTACTTCCGGCGGGAGATGGAATGAGCAGTTCTTC. Amino acid sequence: CSATSGGRWNEQFF. The gene calls are TRBV20-1 and TRBJ2-1, with 7 positions matching TRBD2. Trimming removed 4 bases from V and 7 bases from J; junction bases left unmatched: 10. Germline V gives CDR1 DFQATT, CDR2 SNEGSKA (reference sequence). This CDR3 has 14 amino acids.

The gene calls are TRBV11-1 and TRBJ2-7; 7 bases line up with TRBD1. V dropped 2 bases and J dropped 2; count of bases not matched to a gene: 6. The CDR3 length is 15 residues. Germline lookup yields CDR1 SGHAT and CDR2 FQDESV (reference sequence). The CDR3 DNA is TGTGCCAGCAGCTTAAGGCAGGGGGTAACCTACGAGCAGTACTTC. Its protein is CASSLRQGVTYEQYF.

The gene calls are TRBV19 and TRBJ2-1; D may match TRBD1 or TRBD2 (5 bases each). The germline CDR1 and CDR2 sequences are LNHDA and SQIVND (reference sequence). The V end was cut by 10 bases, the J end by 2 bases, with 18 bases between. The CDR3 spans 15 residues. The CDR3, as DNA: TGTGCCACCGGGGCCGACGGGGCTCCCTACAATGAGCAGTTCTTC. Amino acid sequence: CATGADGAPYNEQFF.

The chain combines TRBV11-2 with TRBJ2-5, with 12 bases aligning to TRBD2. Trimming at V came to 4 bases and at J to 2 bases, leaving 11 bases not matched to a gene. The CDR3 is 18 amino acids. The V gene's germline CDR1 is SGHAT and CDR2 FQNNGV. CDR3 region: CASSSGRLAGGPQETQYF. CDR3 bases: TGTGCCAGCAGCTCCGGTCGGCTAGCGGGAGGGCCACAAGAGACCCAGTACTTC.

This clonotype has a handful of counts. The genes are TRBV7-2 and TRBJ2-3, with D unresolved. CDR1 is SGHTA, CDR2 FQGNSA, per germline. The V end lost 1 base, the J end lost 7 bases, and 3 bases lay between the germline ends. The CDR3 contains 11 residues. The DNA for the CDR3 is TGTGCCAGCAGCTTAGGAAATACGCAGTATTTT. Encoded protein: CASSLGNTQYF.

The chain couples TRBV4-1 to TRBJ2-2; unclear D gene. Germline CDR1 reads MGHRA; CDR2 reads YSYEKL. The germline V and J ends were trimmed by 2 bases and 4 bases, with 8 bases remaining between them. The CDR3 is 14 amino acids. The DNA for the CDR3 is TGCGCCAGCAGCCAATTCGACATCACCGGGGAGCTGTTTTTT. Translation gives CASSQFDITGELFF.